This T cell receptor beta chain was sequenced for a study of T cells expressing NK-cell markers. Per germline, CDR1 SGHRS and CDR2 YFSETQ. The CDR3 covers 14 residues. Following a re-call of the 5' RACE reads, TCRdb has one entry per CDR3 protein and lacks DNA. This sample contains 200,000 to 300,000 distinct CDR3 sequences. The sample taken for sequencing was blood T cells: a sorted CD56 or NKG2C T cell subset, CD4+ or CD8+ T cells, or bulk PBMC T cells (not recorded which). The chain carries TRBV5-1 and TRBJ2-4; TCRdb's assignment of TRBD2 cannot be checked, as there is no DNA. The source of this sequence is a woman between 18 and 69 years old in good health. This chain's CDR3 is CASSPSSTADIQYF.